This T cell receptor beta chain was sequenced in a study of blood T cell repertoires in COVID-19. The germline gives CDR1 SNHLY, CDR2 FYNNEI. The CDR3 sequence is 15 residues long. Trimming removed 4 bases at V and 0 bases at J, with 10 bases between. TCRdb's copy holds only in-frame clones and misses some; the assay was immunoSEQ multiplex PCR. The sample lists about 160,000 clones; roughly 84% were seen once. This clone was observed a handful of times. What was sequenced was peripheral blood. The chain carries TRBV2 and TRBJ1-5; weak D call: TRBD1 (5 bases). The TCR was taken from a woman aged 45-59 years with COVID-19, enrolled during active disease. CDR3 residues: CASSGQGYSNQPQHF. Written as DNA, the CDR3 is TGTGCCAGCAGTGGCCAGGGATATAGCAATCAGCCCCAGCATTTT.